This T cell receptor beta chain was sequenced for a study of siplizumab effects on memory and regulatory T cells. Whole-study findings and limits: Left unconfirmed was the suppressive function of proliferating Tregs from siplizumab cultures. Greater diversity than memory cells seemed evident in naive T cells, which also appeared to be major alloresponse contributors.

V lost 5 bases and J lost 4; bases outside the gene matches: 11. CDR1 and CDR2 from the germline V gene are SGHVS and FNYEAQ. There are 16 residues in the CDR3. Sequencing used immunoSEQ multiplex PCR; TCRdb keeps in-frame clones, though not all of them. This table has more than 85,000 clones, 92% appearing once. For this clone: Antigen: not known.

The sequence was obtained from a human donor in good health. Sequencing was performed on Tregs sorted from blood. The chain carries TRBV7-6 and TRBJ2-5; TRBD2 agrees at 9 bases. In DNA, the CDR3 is TGTGCCAGCAGCCTGTTCGGACTAGCGACAGGAGAGACCCAGTACTTC. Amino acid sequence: CASSLFGLATGETQYF.